The 22 T cell receptor beta chains below were found in one sample sequenced in a study of T-cell memory formation after mild COVID-19. Using its own MiXCR run on the 5' RACE reads, TCRdb lists one record per CDR3 protein. The sample shows hundreds of thousands of distinct CDR3 sequences, around 27% of them seen only once. The specimen was PBMCs or a T cell subset sorted from them (not recorded which). These receptor sequences come from an adult woman who had mild COVID-19 (a few samples of this study predate the infection). Cell type and time point are not known.

There are a few counts of this clonotype. One junction end does not reproduce the germline sequence, and a read error may be involved. The rearrangement uses TRBV5-1 and TRBJ1-6; 8 positions agree with TRBD1. The CDR3 is 15 amino acids. Germline CDR1 SGHRS, CDR2 YFSETQ. The DNA of the CDR3 is TGCGCCAGCACCTTGGACAGGGCGTTCAATTCACCCCTCCACTTT. Its protein is CASTLDRAFNSPLHF.

The chain combines TRBV19 with TRBJ2-7; 7 nucleotides align to TRBD1. J gave up 2 bases and V 6 bases, and 1 base lay outside the gene matches. CDR1 and CDR2 (germline): LNHDA, SQIVND (reference sequence). The CDR3 totals 12 residues. CDR3 loop: CASSGQAYEQYF. CDR3 DNA sequence: TGTGCCAGTAGCGGACAGGCCTACGAGCAGTACTTC.

A few counts support this clonotype. This chain links TRBV15 with TRBJ2-7; D is tentatively TRBD1 or TRBD2 (5 bases each). Germline V gene lookup returns CDR1 LNHNV and CDR2 YYDKDF (reference sequence). Trimming took off 0 bases at V and 6 bases at J, with 18 bases between the two ends. This CDR3 has 16 residues. As DNA, the CDR3 is TGTGCCACCAGCAGAGATGGGACCTCTACTACGGGCGAGCAGTACTTC. It codes for CATSRDGTSTTGEQYF.

The chain joins TRBV12-3 or TRBV12-4 to TRBJ1-1, with 8 bases matching TRBD1. Trimming at V came to 6 bases and at J to 4 bases, leaving 16 bases not matched to a gene. This CDR3 spans 17 amino acids. For the CDR3, the DNA is TGTGCCAGCAGCCGATCAGGGGGCGGAGTGGCAGGCACTGAAGCTTTCTTT. It is translated as CASSRSGGGVAGTEAFF.

The chain links TRBV29-1 to TRBJ1-1; the D gene is possibly TRBD1 (6 bases). This CDR3 is 15 amino acids long. Germline-derived CDR1 and CDR2 are SQVTM and ANQGSEA. Trimming pared 3 bases from V and 10 bases from J, leaving 24 bases between. The CDR3 is CSVERGGRTKDVAFF. CDR3 sequence (DNA): TGCAGCGTTGAGCGGGGGGGGCGGACGAAGGATGTAGCTTTCTTT.

V usage is TRBV24-1 and J usage is TRBJ2-1; 8 bases fit TRBD1. CDR1 is KGHDR, CDR2 SFDVKD, per germline. The CDR3 totals 15 residues. The V and J ends lost 2 bases and 4 bases, in that order; junction bases with no gene match: 3. The CDR3 DNA follows: TGTGCCACCAGTGATTCCAGGGGGCCGTACAATGAGCAGTTCTTC. Translation: CATSDSRGPYNEQFF.

The J gene is TRBJ1-1, the V gene TRBV5-8, with 7 bases fitting TRBD1. The ends lost 4 bases at V and 2 bases at J; junction bases unmatched: 11. Looked up from germline, CDR1 is SGHTS and CDR2 is YDEGEE. This CDR3 has 16 amino acids. The CDR3 region is CASSGTWGTANTEAFF. Here the CDR3 DNA reads TGTGCCAGCAGCGGGACTTGGGGGACAGCCAACACTGAAGCTTTCTTT.

V usage is TRBV20-1 and J usage is TRBJ1-1; tentative D call: TRBD1 (6 bases). This CDR3 is 12 amino acids long. Germline V gene lookup returns CDR1 DFQATT and CDR2 SNEGSKA (reference sequence). V lost 3 bases and J 6 bases, leaving 11 bases between the germline ends. The CDR3 loop reads CSASQQGSEAFF. The CDR3 DNA sequence: TGCAGTGCTAGTCAACAGGGATCTGAAGCTTTCTTT.

The V gene is TRBV24-1, the J gene TRBJ2-1; D uncertain. Germline CDR1 and CDR2: KGHDR and SFDVKD. The V end lost 4 bases, the J end lost 7 bases, and 13 bases lay between the germline ends. The length of the CDR3 is 14 residues. The CDR3 DNA is TGTGCCACCAGTGACCGAATAGACTGGAATGAGCAGTTCTTC. Translation gives CATSDRIDWNEQFF.

This chain joins TRBV4-1 and TRBJ1-5; D might be TRBD1 (6 bases). V was trimmed by 4 bases and J by 6 bases, leaving 19 bases between them. The CDR3 loop spans 16 amino acids. Germline V CDR1 and CDR2: MGHRA, YSYEKL. CDR3: CASSPLRGVVSQPQHF. The CDR3 region has the DNA TGCGCCAGCAGCCCTTTGAGGGGGGTGGTTAGTCAGCCCCAGCATTTT.

This clonotype was observed once. This chain links TRBV20-1 with TRBJ1-1; D gene unclear. Trimming removed 3 bases from V and 1 base from J, with 12 bases in between. This CDR3 spans 14 amino acids. Germline V gives CDR1 DFQATT, CDR2 SNEGSKA (reference sequence). The CDR3 region is CSASNSRGNTEAFF. DNA for the CDR3: TGCAGTGCTAGTAATTCGCGGGGGAACACTGAAGCTTTCTTT.

V is TRBV7-2 and J is TRBJ1-3, with 10 bases lining up with TRBD1. Germline lookup yields CDR1 SGHTA and CDR2 FQGNSA. Losses at the gene ends were 5 bases for V and 0 bases for J; bases not matched to a gene: 7. There are 17 residues in the CDR3. The CDR3 bases are TGTGCCAGCAGCCCCGACAGGGGGCCGGTCTCTGGAAACACCATATATTTT. Translated, it gives CASSPDRGPVSGNTIYF.

The V and J genes are TRBV6-1 and TRBJ2-7; D ambiguous. Germline assignment: CDR1 MNHNS and CDR2 SASEGT. The ends were cut back, 7 bases at V and 3 bases at J, with 25 bases in the middle. This CDR3 is built from 17 residues. CDR3 in DNA: TGTGCCAGCACCGAACGGTGGAGTAGGAACAGAGACTACGAGCAGTACTTC. Its translation is CASTERWSRNRDYEQYF.

J is TRBJ2-3 and V is TRBV7-9; D is perhaps TRBD2 (5 bases). The V and J ends lost 1 base and 6 bases respectively, with 11 bases between them. Germline lookup yields CDR1 SEHNR and CDR2 FQNEAQ (reference sequence). The CDR3 has 14 amino acids. The CDR3 loop is CASSLVAGKDTQYF. The CDR3 DNA sequence: TGTGCCAGCAGCTTAGTAGCCGGGAAGGATACGCAGTATTTT.

The chain carries TRBV6-1 and TRBJ2-2; weak D call: TRBD2 (6 bases). From germline, CDR1 is MNHNS and CDR2 SASEGT. Trimming pared 6 bases from V and 2 bases from J, leaving 16 bases between. This CDR3 comprises 16 residues. The CDR3 region is CASSFGLSFNTGELFF. CDR3 DNA: TGTGCCAGCAGCTTCGGACTATCCTTTAACACCGGGGAGCTGTTTTTT.

Regarding this clonotype: This may arise from a read error, as a much more abundant clone is one base away. The rearrangement joins TRBV7-9 to TRBJ2-3, with 15 bases identical to TRBD2. The V gene's germline CDR1 is SEHNR and CDR2 FQNEAQ (reference sequence). With 4 bases clipped from V and 4 bases from J, the junction kept 0 bases outside the gene matches. This CDR3 has 15 amino acids. DNA for the CDR3: TGTGCCAGCAGCTGGACTAGCGGGAGGGCAGATACGCAGTATTTT. It is translated as CASSWTSGRADTQYF.

The sample holds a few counts of this clonotype. J is TRBJ2-1 and V is TRBV30; D might be TRBD1 or TRBD2, each matching 5 bases. The CDR3 loop spans 16 amino acids. Germline-derived CDR1 and CDR2 are GTSNPN and SVGIG (reference sequence). V was trimmed by 0 bases and J by 3 bases, leaving 15 bases between them. The CDR3 sequence: CAWSVLGVLFYNEQFF. The CDR3 nucleotides are TGTGCCTGGAGTGTACTGGGGGTTCTTTTCTACAATGAGCAGTTCTTC.

This chain links TRBV7-2 with TRBJ1-4; D unresolved. The germline CDR1 and CDR2 sequences are SGHTA and FQGNSA. Trimming removed 1 base at V and 0 bases at J, with 6 bases between. The CDR3 extends over 15 amino acids. CDR3 region: CASSLVQATNEKLFF. In nucleotides, the CDR3 is TGTGCCAGCAGCTTAGTTCAGGCAACTAATGAAAAACTGTTTTTT.

The V gene is TRBV18, the J gene TRBJ1-6; D is possibly TRBD1 (5 bases). Germline V CDR1 and CDR2: KGHSH, LQKENI. CDR3 length equals 14 residues. The V gene lost 6 bases and the J gene lost 5 bases, with 11 bases spanning the gap. The CDR3 DNA follows: TGTGCCAGCTCGGGGGACGGAAATAATTCACCCCTCCACTTT. It encodes CASSGDGNNSPLHF.

Only a few counts were recorded for this clonotype. The J gene is TRBJ2-1, the V gene TRBV5-5, with a weak D call TRBD2 (5 bases). V was pared by 4 bases and J by 4 bases, with 24 bases between. The CDR3 has 18 amino acids. Germline CDR1 and CDR2: SGHKS and YYEKEE (reference sequence). CDR3 region: CASSDPEDAPGVYNEQFF. For the CDR3, the DNA is TGTGCCAGCAGCGACCCGGAGGACGCCCCCGGGGTTTACAATGAGCAGTTCTTC. Complete variable domain (other parts from reference TRBV5-5 and TRBJ2-1): DAGVTQSPTHLIKTRGQQVTLRCSPISGHKSVSWYQQVLGQGPQFIFQYYEKEERGRGNFPDRFSARQFPNYSSELNVNALLLGDSALYLCASSDPEDAPGVYNEQFFGPGTRLTVL.

This clonotype has only a few counts. The chain uses TRBV7-8 and TRBJ2-3; 8 bases line up with TRBD1. CDR1 SGHVS and CDR2 FQNEAQ come from the germline V gene. The CDR3 has 14 amino acids. Trimming took 3 bases from V and 11 from J; bases not matched to a gene: 10. The CDR3 coding sequence is TGTGCCAGCAGCTTTCCGGGACAGGATTTAGAGCAGTATTTT. Translating it yields CASSFPGQDLEQYF. Drawing the rest from reference TRBV7-8 and TRBJ2-3, the complete variable domain is GAGVSQSPRYKVAKRGQDVALRCDPISGHVSLFWYQQALGQGPEFLTYFQNEAQLDKSGLPSDRFFAERPEGSVSTLKIQRTQQEDSAVYLCASSFPGQDLEQYFGPGTRLTVL.

This chain connects TRBV7-6 to TRBJ2-3, with a tentative D call TRBD2 (5 bases). Germline V gene data show CDR1 as SGHVS and CDR2 as FNYEAQ. The CDR3 has 12 residues. Trimming removed 5 bases at V and 4 bases at J, with 7 bases between. CDR3 bases: TGTGCCAGCAGCACTAGAGCAGATACGCAGTATTTT. Translated, it gives CASSTRADTQYF.